Here is one TCR beta chain with its context. In the authors' methods: Amplified reference gene primers provided the basis for estimating nucleated cell counts. Libraries were prepared by immunoSEQ multiplex PCR; TCRdb keeps only in-frame clonotypes and omits some of them. D and trimming were read from the DNA, whereas the V and J calls and clone size are those reported in that table. This table has a few hundred thousand clones, approximately 89% appearing once. The data stem from a study of blood T cell repertoires in COVID-19. Overall study: COVID-19 samples from acute and convalescent phases originated in the United States, Italy and Spain. In each case, the material was cDNA or gDNA derived from T cells, B-cell-depleted T cells, or PBMCs.

The Seattle site enrolled patients during active infection and followed them longitudinally. The ends lost 6 bases at V and 4 bases at J; junction bases unmatched: 10. This CDR3 comprises 15 residues. Germline CDR1 and CDR2: SGHAT and FQDESV (reference sequence). The rearrangement uses TRBV11-1 and TRBJ2-7; 9 nucleotides match TRBD1. Sequenced input: peripheral blood. The source of this sequence is a woman aged 30 to 39 with COVID-19, enrolled during active disease. As DNA, the CDR3 is TGTGCCAGCAGTTCACCCGGGACAGGGCCATACGAGCAGTACTTC. Amino acid sequence: CASSSPGTGPYEQYF.